This T cell receptor (beta chain) was captured in a study of metastatic and nonmetastatic thyroid tumors. Study results and caveats: Malignant thyroid tumors reportedly had TCR beta diversity that was significantly higher than in benign nodules, in blood and tumor.

MiXCR reprocessed the PCR reads for TCRdb. Here the sample spans roughly 40,000 clones, about 12% being singletons. The CDR3 totals 12 residues. Germline CDR1 reads MNHNS; CDR2 reads SASEGT. The V gene lost 5 bases and the J gene lost 5 bases, with 9 bases spanning the gap. At least ten counts were recorded for this clone. Antigen: not known. Thyroid surgery had not been preceded by any treatment in any patient. The material sequenced was blood. The chain employs TRBV6-1 and TRBJ2-5; no firm D call. The TCR was taken from a male donor with papillary thyroid cancer or a benign thyroid nodule (not recorded which). Some clones in this sample may be carry-over from other donors' samples. The CDR3 region has the DNA TGTGCCAGCAGTCCGGTGGGGGAGACCCAGTACTTC. Its translation is CASSPVGETQYF.